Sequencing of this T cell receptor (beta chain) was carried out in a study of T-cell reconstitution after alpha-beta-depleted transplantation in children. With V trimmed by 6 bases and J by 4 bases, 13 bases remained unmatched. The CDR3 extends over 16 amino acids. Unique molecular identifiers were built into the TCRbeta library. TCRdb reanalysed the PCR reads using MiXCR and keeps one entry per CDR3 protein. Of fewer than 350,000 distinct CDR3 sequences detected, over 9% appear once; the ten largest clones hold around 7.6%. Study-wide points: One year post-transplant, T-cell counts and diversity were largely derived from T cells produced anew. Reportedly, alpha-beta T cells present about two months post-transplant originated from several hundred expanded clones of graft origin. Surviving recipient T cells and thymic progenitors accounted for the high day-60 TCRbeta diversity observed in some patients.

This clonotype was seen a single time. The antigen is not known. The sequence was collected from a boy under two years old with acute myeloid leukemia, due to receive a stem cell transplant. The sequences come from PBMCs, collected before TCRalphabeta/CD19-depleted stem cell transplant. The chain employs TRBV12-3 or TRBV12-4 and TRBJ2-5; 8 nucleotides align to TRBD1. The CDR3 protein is CASSRRTGRMRETQYF. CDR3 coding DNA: TGTGCCAGCAGCCGACGGACAGGGCGCATGAGAGAGACCCAGTACTTC.